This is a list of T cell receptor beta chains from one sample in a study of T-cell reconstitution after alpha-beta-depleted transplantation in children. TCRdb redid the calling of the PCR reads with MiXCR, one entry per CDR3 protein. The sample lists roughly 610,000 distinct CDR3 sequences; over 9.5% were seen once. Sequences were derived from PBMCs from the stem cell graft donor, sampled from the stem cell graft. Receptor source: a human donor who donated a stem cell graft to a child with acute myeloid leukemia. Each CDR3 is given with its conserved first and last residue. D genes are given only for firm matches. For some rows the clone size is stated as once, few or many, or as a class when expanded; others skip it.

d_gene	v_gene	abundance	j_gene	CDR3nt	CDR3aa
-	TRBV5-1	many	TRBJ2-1	TGCGCCAGCAGCTTGGGGCTAGACAACAATGAGCAGTTCTTC	CASSLGLDNNEQFF
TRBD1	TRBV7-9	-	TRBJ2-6	TGTGCCAGCAGCTTATTGACAGGGGTCTCTGGGGCCAACGTCCTGACTTTC	CASSLLTGVSGANVLTF
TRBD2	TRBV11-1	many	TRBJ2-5	TGTGCCAGCAGCTCCATAATCCCGGGACTAGCGGGAAGGGGGCAAGAGACCCAGTACTTC	CASSSIIPGLAGRGQETQYF
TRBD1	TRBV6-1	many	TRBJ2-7	TGTGCCAGCAGTAAGGGACAGGGGGAAGAGCAGTACTTC	CASSKGQGEEQYF
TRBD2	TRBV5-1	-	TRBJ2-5	TGCGCCAGCAGCCCCGGGACTAGCGGGAGAGTCCGGCCGAAGACCCAGTACTTC	CASSPGTSGRVRPKTQYF
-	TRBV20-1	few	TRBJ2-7	TGCAGTGCTAGCCGGACTGTTGTTGGTTCCTACGAGCAGTACTTC	CSASRTVVGSYEQYF
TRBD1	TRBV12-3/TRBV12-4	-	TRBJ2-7	TGTGCCAGCAGTTCCCGTGGAGGACAGGGGTGGGGAGAGCAGTACTTC	CASSSRGGQGWGEQYF
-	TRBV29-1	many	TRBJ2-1	TGCAGCGTTGAAGATCCGAATGAGCAGTTCTTC	CSVEDPNEQFF
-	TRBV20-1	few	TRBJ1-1	TGCAGTGGACATGCGGGGTTGGACACTGAAGCTTTCTTT	CSGHAGLDTEAFF
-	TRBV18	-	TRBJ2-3	TGTGCCAGCTCACCCGGGGGGCAGATCACAGATACGCAGTATTTT	CASSPGGQITDTQYF
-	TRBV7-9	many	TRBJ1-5	TGTGCCAGCAGCCGGGGAGGCGGATACAATCAGCCCCAGCATTTT	CASSRGGGYNQPQHF
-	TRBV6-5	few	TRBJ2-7	TGTGCCAGCAGTTACTCGGGGGTGCAGTACTTC	CASSYSGVQYF
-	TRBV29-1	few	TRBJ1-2	TGCAGCGTTGATTGGGAGGACAGCTATGGCTACACCTTC	CSVDWEDSYGYTF
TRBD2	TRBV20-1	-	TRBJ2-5	TGCAGTGCTGTGTTAGCGGGAGGGCGGGAGACCCAGTACTTC	CSAVLAGGRETQYF
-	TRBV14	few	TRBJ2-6	TGTGCCAGCAGCCCTCTCGGGGCGTTTGGGGCCAACGTCCTGACTTTC	CASSPLGAFGANVLTF
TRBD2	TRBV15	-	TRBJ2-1	TGTGCCACCAGCTCACTAGCGGGAGGCTACAATGAGCAGTTCTTC	CATSSLAGGYNEQFF
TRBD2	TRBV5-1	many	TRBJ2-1	TGCGCCAGCGTCGAGCGGGAGGAACTCGGTGAGCAGTTCTTC	CASVEREELGEQFF
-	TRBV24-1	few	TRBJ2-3	TGTGCCACCAGTGAGAAGGGATCCGGGACGGGCACAGATACGCAGTATTTT	CATSEKGSGTGTDTQYF
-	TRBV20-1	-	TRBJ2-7	TGCAGTGCTACGGGACCGATAATAACCTACGAGCAGTACTTC	CSATGPIITYEQYF
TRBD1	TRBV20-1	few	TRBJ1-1	TGCAGTGCACAATACAGGGGGAACACTGAAGCTTTCTTT	CSAQYRGNTEAFF
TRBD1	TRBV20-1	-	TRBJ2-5	TGCAGTGCCGTACTGACAGGGACAGAGACCCAGTACTTC	CSAVLTGTETQYF
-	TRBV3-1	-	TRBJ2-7	TGTGCCAGCAGCCAAGATCTAGTGGGGGGAACCTACGAGCAGTACTTC	CASSQDLVGGTYEQYF
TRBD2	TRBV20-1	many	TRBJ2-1	TGCAGTGCTCCCGGGACTAGCGGTGCTCTGTCCTACAATGAGCAGTTCTTC	CSAPGTSGALSYNEQFF
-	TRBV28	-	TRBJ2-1	TGTGCCAGCAGCCCTGGGCTCCTCTCCCCCGCCTACAATGAGCAGTTCTTC	CASSPGLLSPAYNEQFF
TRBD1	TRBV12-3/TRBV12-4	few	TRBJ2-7	TGTGCCAGCAGGATTACCGGGACAGGATTCTCCTACGAGCAGTACTTC	CASRITGTGFSYEQYF
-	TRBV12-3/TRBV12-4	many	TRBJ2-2	TGTGCCAGCAGTTCCCTGGGCGGCAACACCGGGGAGCTGTTTTTT	CASSSLGGNTGELFF
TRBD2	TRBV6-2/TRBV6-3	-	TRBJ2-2	TGTGCCAGCGGGGGACTAGGTGAAAACACCGGGGAGCTGTTTTTT	CASGGLGENTGELFF
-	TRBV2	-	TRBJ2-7	TGTGCCAGCAGTGGCGCCCGGGACCAAAACTACGAGCAGTACTTC	CASSGARDQNYEQYF
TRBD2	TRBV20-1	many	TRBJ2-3	TGCAGTGCCCTAGCGGGAGGTACGCAGTATTTT	CSALAGGTQYF
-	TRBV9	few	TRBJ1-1	TGTGCCAGCAGCGCCCGAGGGCAGGGAGGGACTGAAGCTTTCTTT	CASSARGQGGTEAFF
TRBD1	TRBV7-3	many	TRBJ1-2	TGTGCCAGCAGCCCTCGGACAGGGGGAAACTATGGCTACACCTTC	CASSPRTGGNYGYTF
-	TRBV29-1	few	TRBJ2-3	TGCAGCGAAAGTCAAGGATTAACAGATACGCAGTATTTT	CSESQGLTDTQYF
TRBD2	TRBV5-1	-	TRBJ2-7	TGCGCCAGCAGCCGCCGACTAGCGGGAGGGAGTTGGGAGCAGTACTTC	CASSRRLAGGSWEQYF
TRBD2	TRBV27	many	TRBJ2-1	TGTGCCAGCAGGCGGGAGGGGACCATCGCGCAGTTCTTC	CASRREGTIAQFF
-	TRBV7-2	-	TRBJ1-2	TGTGCCAGCAGCTTGGGGGGAACAGGCTATGGCTACACCTTC	CASSLGGTGYGYTF
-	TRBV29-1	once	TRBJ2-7	TGCAGCCCCCAGGGATGCGACGAGCAGTACTTC	CSPQGCDEQYF
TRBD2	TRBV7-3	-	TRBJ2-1	TGTGCCAGCAGCCCTTTAGCGGGAGGGCTAGTGGATGAGCAGTTCTTC	CASSPLAGGLVDEQFF
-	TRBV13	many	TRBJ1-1	TGTGCCAGCGGGGCGAACACTGAAGCTTTCTTT	CASGANTEAFF
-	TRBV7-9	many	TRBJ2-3	TGTGCCAGCCAAGGGCTGACCACAGATACGCAGTATTTT	CASQGLTTDTQYF
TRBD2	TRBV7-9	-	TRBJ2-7	TGTGCCAGCGGTCCACTAGCGGGAGCAAAAAACGAGCAGTACTTC	CASGPLAGAKNEQYF
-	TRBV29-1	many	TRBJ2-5	TGCAGCGTCGCCACTGACAGGGAGACCCAGTACTTC	CSVATDRETQYF
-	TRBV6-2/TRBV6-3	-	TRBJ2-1	TGTGCCAGCAGTCTTAACTTGACGGCCCCGAGCTACAATGAGCAGTTCTTC	CASSLNLTAPSYNEQFF
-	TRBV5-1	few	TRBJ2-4	TGCGCCAGCAGCTTGATTCCGTCGGCCAAAAACATTCAGTACTTC	CASSLIPSAKNIQYF
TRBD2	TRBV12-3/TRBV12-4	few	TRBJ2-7	TGTGCCAGCACCCCCGGACTAGCGGACATCTACGAGCAGTACTTC	CASTPGLADIYEQYF
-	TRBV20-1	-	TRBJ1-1	TGCAGTCCTCTCCAGCCAGGGTTGAACACTGAAGCTTTCTTT	CSPLQPGLNTEAFF
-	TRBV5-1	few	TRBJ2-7	TGCGCCAGCGGGCTCGGGTCCGAGCAGTACTTC	CASGLGSEQYF
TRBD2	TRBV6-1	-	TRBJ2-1	TGTGCCAGCAGACTCCTAGCGGCTTTTTACAATGAGCAGTTCTTC	CASRLLAAFYNEQFF
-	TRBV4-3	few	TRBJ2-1	TGCGCCAGCAGCCAAGATGACTTCAAAAGCTCCTACAATGAGCAGTTCTTC	CASSQDDFKSSYNEQFF
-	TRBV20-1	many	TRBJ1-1	TGCAGTGCTCTCCCCCACACTGAAGCTTTCTTT	CSALPHTEAFF
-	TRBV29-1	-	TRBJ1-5	TGCAGCGTTACTATTTTTGGGACTGCCTATCAGCCCCAGCATTTT	CSVTIFGTAYQPQHF
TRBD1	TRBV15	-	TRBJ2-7	TGTGCCACCAGCATCCCAGGGGGCAACGAGCAGTACTTC	CATSIPGGNEQYF
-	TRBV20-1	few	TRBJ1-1	TGCAGTGGGGAAGGCAGCTTGAACACTGAAGCTTTCTTT	CSGEGSLNTEAFF
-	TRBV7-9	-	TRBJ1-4	TGTGCCAGCAGCGGGGAGGGGCTTCCGAGACGGAAACTGTTTTTT	CASSGEGLPRRKLFF
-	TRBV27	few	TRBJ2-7	TGTGCCAGCAGTCACATTGACAGGTTTTACGAGCAGTACTTC	CASSHIDRFYEQYF
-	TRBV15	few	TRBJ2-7	TGTGCCACCAGCAGAGATCGACAGCCCTTAGGCGAGCAGTACTTC	CATSRDRQPLGEQYF
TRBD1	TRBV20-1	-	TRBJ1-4	TGCAGTGCTAGAGGACAGGGTATGGAAAAACTGTTTTTT	CSARGQGMEKLFF
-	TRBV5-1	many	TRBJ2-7	TGCGCCAGCAGCTTGAAGACAGCAATCCCCCACGAGCAGTACTTC	CASSLKTAIPHEQYF
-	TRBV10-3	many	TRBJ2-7	TGTGCCATCAGTGCCCCCGATACAGCCTCCGACTACGAGCAGTACTTC	CAISAPDTASDYEQYF
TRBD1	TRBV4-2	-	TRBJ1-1	TGTGCCAGCAGCCAAGCGGGACAGGGGGCGAACACTGAAGCTTTCTTT	CASSQAGQGANTEAFF
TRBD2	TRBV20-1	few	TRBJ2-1	TGCAGTGCTAGTCCCGGGACTAGCGGGAAAGATGAGCAGTTCTTC	CSASPGTSGKDEQFF